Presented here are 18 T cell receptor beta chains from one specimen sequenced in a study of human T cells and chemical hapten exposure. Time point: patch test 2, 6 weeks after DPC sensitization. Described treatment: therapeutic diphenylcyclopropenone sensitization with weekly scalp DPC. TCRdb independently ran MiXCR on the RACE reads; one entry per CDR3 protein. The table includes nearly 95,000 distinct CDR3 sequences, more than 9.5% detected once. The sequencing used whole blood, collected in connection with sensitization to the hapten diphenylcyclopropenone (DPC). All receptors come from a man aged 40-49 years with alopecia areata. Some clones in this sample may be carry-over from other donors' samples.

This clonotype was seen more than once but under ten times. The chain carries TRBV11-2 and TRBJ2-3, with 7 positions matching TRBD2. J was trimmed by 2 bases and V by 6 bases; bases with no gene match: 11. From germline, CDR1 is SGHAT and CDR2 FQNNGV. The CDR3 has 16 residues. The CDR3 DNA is TGTGCCAGCAGTCAACGCCGGGACTACATCACAGATACGCAGTATTTT. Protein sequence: CASSQRRDYITDTQYF.

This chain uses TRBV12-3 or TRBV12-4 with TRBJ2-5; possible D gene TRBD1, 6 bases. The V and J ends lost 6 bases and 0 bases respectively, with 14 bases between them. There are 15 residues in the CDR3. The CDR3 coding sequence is TGTGCCAGCAGCTCGCCAGGGGTCCACCAAGAGACCCAGTACTTC. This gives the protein CASSSPGVHQETQYF.

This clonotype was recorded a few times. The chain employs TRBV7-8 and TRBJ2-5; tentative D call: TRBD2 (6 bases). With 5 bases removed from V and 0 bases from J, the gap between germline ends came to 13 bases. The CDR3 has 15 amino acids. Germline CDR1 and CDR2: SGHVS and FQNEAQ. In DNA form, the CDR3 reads TGTGCCAGCAGCGGAGGGGTCGGGTACCAAGAGACCCAGTACTTC. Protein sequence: CASSGGVGYQETQYF.

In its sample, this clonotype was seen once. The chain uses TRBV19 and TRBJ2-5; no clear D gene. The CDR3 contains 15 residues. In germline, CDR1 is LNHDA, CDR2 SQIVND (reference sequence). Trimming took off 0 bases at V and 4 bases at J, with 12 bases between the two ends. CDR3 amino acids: CASSIDGPPRETQYF. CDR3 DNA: TGTGCCAGTAGTATAGATGGGCCACCACGAGAGACCCAGTACTTC.

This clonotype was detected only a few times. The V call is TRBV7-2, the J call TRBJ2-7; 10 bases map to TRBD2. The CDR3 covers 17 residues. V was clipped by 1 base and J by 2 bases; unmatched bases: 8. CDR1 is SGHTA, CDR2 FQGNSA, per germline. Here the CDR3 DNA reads TGTGCCAGCAGCTTAGGTGGTAGCGGGAGGTCCCCCTACGAGCAGTACTTC. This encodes CASSLGGSGRSPYEQYF.

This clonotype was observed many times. CDR3 region: CAWSVKRNTEAFF. The CDR3, as DNA: TGTGCCTGGAGTGTAAAGAGGAACACTGAAGCTTTCTTT. The chain couples TRBV30 to TRBJ1-1; D ambiguous. The V gene's germline CDR1 is GTSNPN and CDR2 SVGIG (reference sequence). This CDR3 has 13 residues. The germline V and J ends were trimmed by 0 bases and 1 base, with 6 bases remaining between them. Looking up the rest from reference TRBV30 and TRBJ1-1 gives the full variable domain: SQTIHQWPATLVQPVGSPLSLECTVEGTSNPNLYWYRQAAGRGLQLLFYSVGIGQISSEVPQNLSASRPQDRQFILSSKKLLLSDSGFYLCAWSVKRNTEAFFGQGTRLTVV.

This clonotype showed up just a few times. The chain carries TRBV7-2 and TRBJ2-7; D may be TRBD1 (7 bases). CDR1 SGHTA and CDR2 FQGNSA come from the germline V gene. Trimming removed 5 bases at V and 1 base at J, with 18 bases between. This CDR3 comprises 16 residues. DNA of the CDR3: TGTGCCAGCAGCCCGTGGGGGGCGGGACAGTCCTACGAGCAGTACTTC. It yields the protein CASSPWGAGQSYEQYF.

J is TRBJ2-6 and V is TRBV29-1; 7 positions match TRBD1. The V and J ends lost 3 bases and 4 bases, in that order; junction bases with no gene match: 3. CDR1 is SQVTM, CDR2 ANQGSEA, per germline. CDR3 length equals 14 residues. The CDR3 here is CSVDQGVGANVLTF. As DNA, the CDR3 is TGCAGCGTTGACCAGGGGGTAGGGGCCAACGTCCTGACTTTC.

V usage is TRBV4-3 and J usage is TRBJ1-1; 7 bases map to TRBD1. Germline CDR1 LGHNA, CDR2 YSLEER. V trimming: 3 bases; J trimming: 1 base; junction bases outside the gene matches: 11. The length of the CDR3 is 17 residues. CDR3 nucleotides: TGCGCCAGCAGCCAGGGGAAGTCCGGGACAGCGAACACTGAAGCTTTCTTT. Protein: CASSQGKSGTANTEAFF.

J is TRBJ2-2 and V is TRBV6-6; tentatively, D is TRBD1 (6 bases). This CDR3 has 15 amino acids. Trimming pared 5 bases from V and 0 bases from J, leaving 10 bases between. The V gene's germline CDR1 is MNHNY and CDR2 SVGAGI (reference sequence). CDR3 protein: CASSPQGSNTGELFF. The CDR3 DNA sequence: TGTGCCAGCAGTCCCCAGGGGTCGAACACCGGGGAGCTGTTTTTT.

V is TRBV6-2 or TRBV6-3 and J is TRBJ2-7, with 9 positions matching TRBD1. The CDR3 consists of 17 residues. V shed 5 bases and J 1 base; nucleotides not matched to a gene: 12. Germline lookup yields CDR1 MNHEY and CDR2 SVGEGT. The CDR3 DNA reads TGTGCCAGCAGTCAGCCCGGACAGGGGACGCGGTCCTACGAGCAGTACGTC. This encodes CASSQPGQGTRSYEQYV.

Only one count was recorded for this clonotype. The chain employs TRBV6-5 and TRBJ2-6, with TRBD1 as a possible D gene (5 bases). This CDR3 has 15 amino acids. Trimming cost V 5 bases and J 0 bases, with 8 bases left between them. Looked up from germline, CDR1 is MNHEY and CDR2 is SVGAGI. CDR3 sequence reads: CASSPGFSGANVLTF. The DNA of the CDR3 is TGTGCCAGCAGTCCAGGGTTCTCTGGGGCCAACGTCCTGACTTTC.

The CDR3 DNA follows: TGTGCCAGCAGCGCAAACAGGGGCAATCAGCCCCAGCATTTT. It encodes CASSANRGNQPQHF. The chain recombines TRBV7-8 with TRBJ1-5, with D perhaps matching TRBD1 (6 bases). This CDR3 has 14 residues. Germline V gene lookup returns CDR1 SGHVS and CDR2 FQNEAQ. V was shortened by 5 bases and J by 2 bases, with 10 bases between the two germline ends.

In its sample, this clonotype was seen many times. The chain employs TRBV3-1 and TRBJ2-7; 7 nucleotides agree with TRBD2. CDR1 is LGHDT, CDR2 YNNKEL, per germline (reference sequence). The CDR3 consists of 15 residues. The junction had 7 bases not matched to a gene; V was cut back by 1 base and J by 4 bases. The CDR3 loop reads CASSQGGGTGYEQYV. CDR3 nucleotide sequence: TGTGCCAGCAGCCAAGGGGGGGGAACTGGGTACGAGCAGTACGTC.

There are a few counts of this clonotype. The CDR3 spells CASTGMSSYNEQFF. As DNA, the CDR3 is TGTGCCAGCACCGGGATGAGCTCCTACAATGAGCAGTTCTTC. The rearrangement joins TRBV6-2 or TRBV6-3 to TRBJ2-1; perhaps TRBD2 as D (5 bases). Trimming shortened V by 7 bases and J by 0 bases, and 10 bases separated the two germline ends. The CDR3 spans 14 residues. Germline CDR1 reads MNHEY; CDR2 reads SVGEGT.

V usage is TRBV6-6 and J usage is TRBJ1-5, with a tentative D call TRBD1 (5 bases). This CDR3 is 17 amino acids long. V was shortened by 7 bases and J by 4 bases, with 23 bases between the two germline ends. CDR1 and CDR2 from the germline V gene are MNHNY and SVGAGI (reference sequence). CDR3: CASTPFGIRTWNQPQHF. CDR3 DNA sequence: TGTGCCAGCACCCCCTTTGGGATACGGACATGGAATCAGCCCCAGCATTTT.

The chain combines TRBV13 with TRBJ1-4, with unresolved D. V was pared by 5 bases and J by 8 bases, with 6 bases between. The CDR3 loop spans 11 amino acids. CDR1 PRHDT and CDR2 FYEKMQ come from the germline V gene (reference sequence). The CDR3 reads CASSGREKLFF. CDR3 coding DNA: TGTGCCAGCAGCGGGCGCGAAAAACTGTTTTTT.

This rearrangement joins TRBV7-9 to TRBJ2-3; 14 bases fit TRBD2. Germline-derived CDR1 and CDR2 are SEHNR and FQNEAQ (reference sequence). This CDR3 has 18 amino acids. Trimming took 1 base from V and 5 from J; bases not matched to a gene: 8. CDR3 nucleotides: TGTGCCAGCAGCTTAGGACCCGGGACTAGCGGGAGACAAGATACGCAGTATTTT. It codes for CASSLGPGTSGRQDTQYF.